This TCR beta chain was documented in a study of regulatory T cells in long-lasting Graves disease. Many counts were recorded for this clonotype. Library construction for TCR beta used iRepertoire HTBI primers and Arm-PCR of CDR3 regions. TCRdb re-called the multiplex PCR reads through MiXCR, storing one row per CDR3 protein. The sample consists of 350,000 to 450,000 distinct CDR3 sequences, 16% of them appearing once. V lost 3 bases and J lost 7; bases outside the gene matches: 4. This CDR3 is built from 14 residues. Germline V gene sequence: CDR1 KGHSH, CDR2 LQKENI. The time point is: newly diagnosed GD, antithyroid drugs for less than 3 months. Scientists built the TCR library using RNA that was extracted from PBMCs. This same sample was also part of a study on T cells in Graves' hyperthyroidism and ophthalmopathy.

The starting material was peripheral blood mononuclear cells (PBMCs), obtained at new diagnosis, from a patient treated with antithyroid drugs. The genes are TRBV18 and TRBJ2-7; TRBD1 aligns across 12 bases. The TCR sequence derives from a middle-aged man with Graves disease. CDR3 DNA: TGTGCCAGCTCACCGGGACAGGGGGCTTGGGAGCAGTACTTC. It specifies CASSPGQGAWEQYF.